Following are 3 T cell receptor beta chains from one sample sequenced in a study of T cells in Graves' hyperthyroidism and ophthalmopathy. RNA transcripts provided the source from which TCR beta CDR3 regions were amplified. TCR CDR3 underwent first-round RT-PCR with the HTBI primer set. Via MiXCR, TCRdb re-called the multiplex PCR reads, giving one row per CDR3 protein. This sample has about 620,000 distinct CDR3 sequences, with 15% to 20% found just once. Sequencing was done on a sample of blood. These receptors were obtained from a woman aged 30 to 39 with Graves' hyperthyroidism.

The chain is built from TRBV13 and TRBJ2-7; possible D gene TRBD2, 7 bases. Germline values: CDR1 PRHDT, CDR2 FYEKMQ (reference sequence). The V end lost 5 bases, the J end lost 1 base, and 18 bases lay between the germline ends. CDR3 length: 16 amino acids. DNA of the CDR3: TGTGCCAGCAGCCCCCCTGGGGGGGGCAGGTCCTACGAGCAGTACTTC. Protein sequence: CASSPPGGGRSYEQYF.

This clonotype has more than one count but fewer than ten. The chain has TRBV2 and TRBJ2-7; 14 nucleotides align to TRBD2. V gave up 8 bases and J gave up 0 bases; unmatched junction bases: 12. CDR3 length: 18 amino acids. From germline, CDR1 is SNHLY and CDR2 FYNNEI. This chain's CDR3 is CASSQGLAGASFSYEQYF. CDR3 in DNA: TGTGCCAGCTCACAGGGACTAGCGGGAGCCTCGTTCTCCTACGAGCAGTACTTC.

Worth noting for this clonotype: Just one base apart from a much larger clone, this may be a read error. The genes are TRBV7-3 and TRBJ1-1, with TRBD1 matching over 7 bases. Germline V gene data show CDR1 as SGHTA and CDR2 as FQGTGA. The CDR3 is 16 residues long. DNA of the CDR3: TGTGCCAGCAGCGTCAGACAGGGACTCAGGAACACTGAAGCTGTCTTT. Encoded protein: CASSVRQGLRNTEAVF.